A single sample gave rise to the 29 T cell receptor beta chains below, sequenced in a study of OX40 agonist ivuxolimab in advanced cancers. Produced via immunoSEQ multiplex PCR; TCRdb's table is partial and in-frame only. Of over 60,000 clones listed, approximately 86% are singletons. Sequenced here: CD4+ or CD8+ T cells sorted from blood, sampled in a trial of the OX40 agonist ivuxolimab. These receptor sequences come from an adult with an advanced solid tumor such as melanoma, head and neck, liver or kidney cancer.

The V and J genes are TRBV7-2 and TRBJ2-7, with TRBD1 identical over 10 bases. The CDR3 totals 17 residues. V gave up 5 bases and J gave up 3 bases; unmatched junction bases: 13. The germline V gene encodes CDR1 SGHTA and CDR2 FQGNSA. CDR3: CASSPKGRGQGFYEQYF. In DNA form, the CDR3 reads TGTGCCAGCAGCCCGAAGGGTAGGGGACAGGGGTTCTACGAGCAGTACTTC.

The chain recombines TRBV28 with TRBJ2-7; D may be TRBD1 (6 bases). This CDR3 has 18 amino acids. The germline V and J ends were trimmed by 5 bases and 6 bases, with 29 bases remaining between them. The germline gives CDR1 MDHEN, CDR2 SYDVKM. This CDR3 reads CASSPTGTFVSELGEQYF. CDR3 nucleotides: TGTGCCAGCAGTCCGACGGGGACATTCGTGTCAGAGTTGGGCGAGCAGTACTTC.

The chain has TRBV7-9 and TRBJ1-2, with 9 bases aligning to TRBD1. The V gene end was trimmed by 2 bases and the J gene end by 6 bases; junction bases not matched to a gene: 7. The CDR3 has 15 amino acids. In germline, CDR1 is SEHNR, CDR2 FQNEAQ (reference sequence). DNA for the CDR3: TGTGCCAGCAGCTTAACCCCACAGGGGGCTAATGGCTACACCTTC. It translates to CASSLTPQGANGYTF. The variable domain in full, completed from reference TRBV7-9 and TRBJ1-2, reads DTGVSQNPRHKITKRGQNVTFRCDPISEHNRLYWYRQTLGQGPEFLTYFQNEAQLEKSRLLSDRFSAERPKGSFSTLEIQRTEQGDSAMYLCASSLTPQGANGYTFGSGTRLTVV.

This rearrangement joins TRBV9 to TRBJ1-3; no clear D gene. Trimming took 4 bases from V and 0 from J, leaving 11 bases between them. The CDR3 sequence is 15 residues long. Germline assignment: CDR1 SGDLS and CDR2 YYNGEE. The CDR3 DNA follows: TGTGCCAGCAGCTTTAGTCTGAGCTCTGGAAACACCATATATTTT. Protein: CASSFSLSSGNTIYF.

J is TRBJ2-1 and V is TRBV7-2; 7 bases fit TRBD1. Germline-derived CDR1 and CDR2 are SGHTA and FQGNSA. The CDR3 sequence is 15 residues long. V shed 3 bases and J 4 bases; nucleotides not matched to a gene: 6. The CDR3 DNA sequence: TGTGCCAGCAGCTTCACCATGGGACAGTACAATGAGCAGTTCTTC. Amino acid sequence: CASSFTMGQYNEQFF.

In DNA form, the CDR3 reads TGTGCCACCAGCAGAGATCTGGGGTTGGGCGCAACTAATGAAAAACTGTTTTTT. The encoded protein is CATSRDLGLGATNEKLFF. This rearrangement joins TRBV15 to TRBJ1-4; D gene ambiguous. The CDR3 covers 18 residues. Per the germline V gene, CDR1 is LNHNV and CDR2 is YYDKDF (reference sequence). V lost 0 bases to trimming and J lost 0 bases, with 14 bases between them.

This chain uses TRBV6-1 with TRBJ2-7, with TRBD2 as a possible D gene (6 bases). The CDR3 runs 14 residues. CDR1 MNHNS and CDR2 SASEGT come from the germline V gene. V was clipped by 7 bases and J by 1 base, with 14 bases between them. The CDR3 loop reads CASTLPGVSYEQYF. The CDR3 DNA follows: TGTGCCAGCACCCTACCGGGGGTATCCTACGAGCAGTACTTC.

The CDR3 loop reads CASSPPARPNQPQHF. The CDR3 bases are TGTGCCAGCTCACCACCGGCACGTCCCAATCAGCCCCAGCATTTT. This chain uses TRBV18 with TRBJ1-5; D call uncertain. The CDR3 extends over 15 amino acids. Germline V gene data show CDR1 as KGHSH and CDR2 as LQKENI. Trimming removed 0 bases from V and 3 bases from J, with 9 bases in between.

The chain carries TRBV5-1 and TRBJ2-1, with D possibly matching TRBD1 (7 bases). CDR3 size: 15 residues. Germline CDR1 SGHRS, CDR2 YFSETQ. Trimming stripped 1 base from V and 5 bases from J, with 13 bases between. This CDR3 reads CASSLRGTDNNEQFF. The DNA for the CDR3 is TGCGCCAGCAGCTTGCGGGGGACAGACAACAATGAGCAGTTCTTC.

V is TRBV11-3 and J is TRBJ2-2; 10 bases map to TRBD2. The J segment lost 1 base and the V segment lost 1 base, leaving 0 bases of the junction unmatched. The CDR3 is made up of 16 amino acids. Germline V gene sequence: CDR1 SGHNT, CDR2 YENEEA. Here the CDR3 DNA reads TGTGCCAGCAGCTTAGGACTAGCGGGGAACACCGGGGAGCTGTTTTTT. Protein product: CASSLGLAGNTGELFF.

CDR3 protein: CAGSWGPLGELFF. The CDR3 nucleotides are TGTGCCGGTTCATGGGGCCCGCTCGGGGAGCTGTTTTTT. The rearrangement uses TRBV6-1 and TRBJ2-2; weak D call: TRBD1 (5 bases). V was pared by 11 bases and J by 7 bases, with 17 bases between. The CDR3 extends over 13 amino acids. Per germline, CDR1 MNHNS and CDR2 SASEGT.

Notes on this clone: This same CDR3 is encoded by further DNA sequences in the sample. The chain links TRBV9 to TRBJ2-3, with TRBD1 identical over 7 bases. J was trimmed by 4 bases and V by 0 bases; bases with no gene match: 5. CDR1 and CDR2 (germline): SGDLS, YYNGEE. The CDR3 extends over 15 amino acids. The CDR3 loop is CASSVAMGTADTQYF. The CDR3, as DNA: TGTGCCAGCAGCGTAGCGATGGGGACAGCAGATACGCAGTATTTT.

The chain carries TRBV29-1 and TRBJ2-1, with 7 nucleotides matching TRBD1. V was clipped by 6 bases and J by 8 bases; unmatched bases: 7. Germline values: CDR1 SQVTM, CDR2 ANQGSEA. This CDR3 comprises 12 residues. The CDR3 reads CSVRGNVDEQFF. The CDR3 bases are TGCAGCGTCAGGGGGAACGTCGATGAGCAGTTCTTC.

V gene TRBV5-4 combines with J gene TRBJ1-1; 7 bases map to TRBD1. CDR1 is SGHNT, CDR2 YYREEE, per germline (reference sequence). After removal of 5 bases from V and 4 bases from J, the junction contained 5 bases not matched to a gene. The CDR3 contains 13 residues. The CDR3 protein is CASRSQGGTEAFF. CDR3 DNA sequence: TGTGCCAGCAGGTCCCAGGGGGGCACTGAAGCTTTCTTT.

DNA for the CDR3: TGCGCCAGCAGCTTGGACGCTCTTTGGGGTAATGAAAAACTGTTTTTT. Its protein is CASSLDALWGNEKLFF. This chain connects TRBV5-1 to TRBJ1-4, with D unclear. CDR1 SGHRS and CDR2 YFSETQ come from the germline V gene. Trimming left V 0 bases short and J 4 bases short, with 13 bases between. The CDR3 contains 16 residues.

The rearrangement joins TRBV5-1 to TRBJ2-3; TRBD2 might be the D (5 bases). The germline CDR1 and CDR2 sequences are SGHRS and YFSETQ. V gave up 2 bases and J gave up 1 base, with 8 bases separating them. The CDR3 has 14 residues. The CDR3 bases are TGCGCCAGCAGCTTAACAGCGGGCACAGATACGCAGTATTTT. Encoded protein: CASSLTAGTDTQYF.

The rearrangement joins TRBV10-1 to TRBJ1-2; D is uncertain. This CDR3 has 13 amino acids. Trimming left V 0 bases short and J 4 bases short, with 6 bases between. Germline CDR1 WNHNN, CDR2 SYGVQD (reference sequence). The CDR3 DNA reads TGCGCCAGCAGTGAGTCCCAAGTCTATGGCTACACCTTC. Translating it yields CASSESQVYGYTF.

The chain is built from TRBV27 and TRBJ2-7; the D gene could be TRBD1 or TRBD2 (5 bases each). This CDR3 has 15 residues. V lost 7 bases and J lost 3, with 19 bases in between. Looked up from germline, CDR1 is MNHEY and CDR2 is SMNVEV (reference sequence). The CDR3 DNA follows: TGTGCCAGCACCCAAAAGGGTTGGGGGATCTACGAGCAGTACTTC. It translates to CASTQKGWGIYEQYF.

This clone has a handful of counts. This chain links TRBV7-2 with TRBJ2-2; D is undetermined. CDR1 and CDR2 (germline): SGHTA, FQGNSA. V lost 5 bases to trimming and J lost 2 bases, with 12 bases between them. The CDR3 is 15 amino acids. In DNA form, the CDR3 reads TGTGCCAGCAGCCCAACACGGGTTAACACCGGGGAGCTGTTTTTT. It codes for CASSPTRVNTGELFF. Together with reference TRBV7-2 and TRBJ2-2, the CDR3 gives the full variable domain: GAGVSQSPSNKVTEKGKDVELRCDPISGHTALYWYRQSLGQGLEFLIYFQGNSAPDKSGLPSDRFSAERTGGSVSTLTIQRTQQEDSAVYLCASSPTRVNTGELFFGEGSRLTVL.

CDR3 nucleotide sequence: TGTGCCAGCAGTAGGGTTGGAGGGAGCTCCTACGAGCAGTACTTC. Encoded protein: CASSRVGGSSYEQYF. V is TRBV6-1 and J is TRBJ2-7; possibly TRBD2 for D (6 bases). From germline, CDR1 is MNHNS and CDR2 SASEGT. This CDR3 spans 15 amino acids. Trimming left V 5 bases short and J 0 bases short, with 14 bases between.

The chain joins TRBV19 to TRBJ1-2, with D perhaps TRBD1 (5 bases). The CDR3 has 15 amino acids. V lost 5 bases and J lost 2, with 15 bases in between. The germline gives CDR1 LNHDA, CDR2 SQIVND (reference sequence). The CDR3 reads CASSFDVGGNYGYTF. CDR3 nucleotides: TGTGCCAGTAGTTTCGACGTCGGGGGAAACTATGGCTACACCTTC.

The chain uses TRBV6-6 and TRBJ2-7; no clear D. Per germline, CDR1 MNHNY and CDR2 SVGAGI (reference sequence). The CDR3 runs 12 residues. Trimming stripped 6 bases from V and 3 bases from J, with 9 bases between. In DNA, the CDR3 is TGTGCCAGCAGCCCCGAGGACTACGAGCAGTACTTC. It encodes CASSPEDYEQYF.

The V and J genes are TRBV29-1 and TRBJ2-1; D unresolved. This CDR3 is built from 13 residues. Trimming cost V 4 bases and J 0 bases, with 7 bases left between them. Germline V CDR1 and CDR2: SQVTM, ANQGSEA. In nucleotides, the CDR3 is TGCAGCGTTGCCCAGAGCTCCTACAATGAGCAGTTCTTC. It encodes CSVAQSSYNEQFF.

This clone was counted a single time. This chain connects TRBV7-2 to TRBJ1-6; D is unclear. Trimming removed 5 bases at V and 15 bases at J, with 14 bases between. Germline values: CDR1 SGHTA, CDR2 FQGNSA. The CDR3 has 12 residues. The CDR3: CASSPLGQLLHF. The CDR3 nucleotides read TGTGCCAGCAGCCCACTAGGCCAGCTCCTCCACTTT.

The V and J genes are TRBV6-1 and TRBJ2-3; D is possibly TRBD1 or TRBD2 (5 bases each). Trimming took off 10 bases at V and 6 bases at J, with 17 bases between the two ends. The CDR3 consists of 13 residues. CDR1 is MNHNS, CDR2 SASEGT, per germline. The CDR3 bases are TGTGCCATACGAGTGGGACCGAGGGATACGCAGTATTTT. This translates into CAIRVGPRDTQYF.

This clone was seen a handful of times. CDR3 amino acids: CASSVDGGRDTQYF. As DNA, the CDR3 is TGTGCCAGCAGCGTAGACGGGGGCAGAGATACGCAGTATTTT. This chain connects TRBV9 to TRBJ2-3; D possibly matches TRBD1 or TRBD2 (6 bases each). Germline V gives CDR1 SGDLS, CDR2 YYNGEE. The V and J ends lost 0 bases and 5 bases respectively, with 10 bases between them. The length of the CDR3 is 14 residues.

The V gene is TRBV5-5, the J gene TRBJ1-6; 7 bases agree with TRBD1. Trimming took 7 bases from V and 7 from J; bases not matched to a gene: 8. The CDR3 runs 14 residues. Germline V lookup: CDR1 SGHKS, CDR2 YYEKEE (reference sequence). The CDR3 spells CASYRGRENSPLHF. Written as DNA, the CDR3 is TGTGCCAGCTACAGGGGCAGGGAAAATTCACCCCTCCACTTT.

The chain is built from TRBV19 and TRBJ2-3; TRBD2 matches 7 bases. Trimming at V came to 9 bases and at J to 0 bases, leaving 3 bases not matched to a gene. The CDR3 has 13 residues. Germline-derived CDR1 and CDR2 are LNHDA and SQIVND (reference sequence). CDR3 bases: TGTGCCAGCCGACTAGCCAGCACAGATACGCAGTATTTT. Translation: CASRLASTDTQYF.

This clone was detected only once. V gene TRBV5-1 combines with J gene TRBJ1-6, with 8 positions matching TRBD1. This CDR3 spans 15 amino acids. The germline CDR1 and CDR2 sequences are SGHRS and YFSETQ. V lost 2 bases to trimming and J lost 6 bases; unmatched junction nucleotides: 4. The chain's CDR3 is CASSFSGQVNSPLHF. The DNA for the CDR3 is TGCGCCAGCAGCTTTTCGGGACAGGTTAATTCACCCCTCCACTTT. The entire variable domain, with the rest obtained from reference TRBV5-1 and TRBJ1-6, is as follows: KAGVTQTPRYLIKTRGQQVTLSCSPISGHRSVSWYQQTPGQGLQFLFEYFSETQRNKGNFPGRFSGRQFSNSRSEMNVSTLELGDSALYLCASSFSGQVNSPLHFGNGTRLTVT.